This entry lists 17 T cell receptor beta chains sequenced from one sample in a study of cytomegalovirus exposure and HLA in healthy donors. A multiplex PCR was run with 60 Vbeta primers and 13 Jbeta primers. Assay used: immunoSEQ multiplex PCR; TCRdb lists only in-frame clones, some missing. The sample has about 130,000 clones, and its top ten clones hold roughly 2%. Source material: PBMCs. All receptors derive from a woman in her sixties in good health and CMV-seronegative.

The genes are TRBV6-5 and TRBJ2-7; 9 bases agree with TRBD1. Looked up from germline, CDR1 is MNHEY and CDR2 is SVGAGI. V lost 7 bases, J lost 7 bases, and 11 bases stayed unmatched. The CDR3 contains 14 residues. CDR3 DNA sequence: TGTGCCAGCAACGGACAGGGGAGTCTACGAGAGCAGTACTTC. Protein: CASNGQGSLREQYF.

The chain uses TRBV5-1 and TRBJ2-7; a weak D match, TRBD2 (6 bases). CDR1 and CDR2 (germline): SGHRS, YFSETQ. The CDR3 has 16 residues. V lost 4 bases to trimming and J lost 3 bases, with 20 bases between them. CDR3 loop: CASSPQPGLAHYEQYF. In DNA form, the CDR3 reads TGCGCCAGCAGCCCACAACCGGGACTGGCTCACTACGAGCAGTACTTC.

V is TRBV5-6 and J is TRBJ2-3, with 7 bases aligning to TRBD2. Germline V gene data show CDR1 as SGHDT and CDR2 as YYEEEE. This CDR3 is built from 17 residues. Trimming took 7 bases from V and 2 from J; bases not matched to a gene: 16. CDR3 in DNA: TGTGCCAGCTCACCAAACGGGCGGGGGTGGGACACAGATACGCAGTATTTT. Amino acids: CASSPNGRGWDTDTQYF.

The chain uses TRBV5-1 and TRBJ1-6; 8 bases agree with TRBD1. V lost 4 bases to trimming and J lost 10 bases; unmatched junction nucleotides: 7. The V gene's germline CDR1 is SGHRS and CDR2 YFSETQ. There are 14 residues in the CDR3. Here the CDR3 DNA reads TGCGCCAGCAGCCAGGACAGGGTGGGCTCACCCCTCCACTTT. It encodes CASSQDRVGSPLHF.

The J gene is TRBJ1-6, the V gene TRBV7-9; a weak D match, TRBD1 (5 bases). In germline, CDR1 is SEHNR, CDR2 FQNEAQ (reference sequence). The CDR3 sequence is 12 residues long. As DNA, the CDR3 is TGTGCAACAGGAGGGGCTAATTCACCCCTCCACTTT. Translating it yields CATGGANSPLHF.

The chain couples TRBV19 to TRBJ2-1, with TRBD2 as a possible D gene (6 bases). V lost 3 bases to trimming and J lost 4 bases, with 13 bases between them. The V gene's germline CDR1 is LNHDA and CDR2 SQIVND (reference sequence). The length of the CDR3 is 15 residues. CDR3 loop: CASSMASGPYNEQFF. The CDR3 DNA reads as TGTGCCAGTAGTATGGCAAGCGGGCCGTACAATGAGCAGTTCTTC.

The CDR3 DNA sequence: TGTGCCATCAGTGATGGAGGGGGAGGGCGAGGTGAGCAGTTCTTC. This translates into CAISDGGGGRGEQFF. The chain joins TRBV10-3 to TRBJ2-1; tentatively, D is TRBD2 (7 bases). V shed 3 bases and J shed 9 bases, with 18 bases lying between them. The CDR3 loop spans 15 amino acids. Germline CDR1 is ENHRY and CDR2 is SYGVKD.

CDR3 DNA: TGTGCCAGCGAGTGGACAAAAAGCTCCTACGAGCAGTACTTC. Translating gives CASEWTKSSYEQYF. The chain has TRBV2 and TRBJ2-7; a weak D match, TRBD1 (5 bases). The CDR3 runs 14 residues. The ends were cut back, 8 bases at V and 0 bases at J, with 14 bases in the middle. The germline V gene has CDR1 SNHLY and CDR2 FYNNEI.

The chain couples TRBV5-6 to TRBJ2-2; 8 bases are a match to TRBD1. The CDR3 sequence is 15 residues long. The J segment lost 5 bases and the V segment lost 1 base, leaving 4 bases of the junction unmatched. Germline CDR1 and CDR2: SGHDT and YYEEEE. CDR3 sequence reads: CASSLIGQGTGELFF. CDR3 bases: TGTGCCAGCAGCTTGATCGGACAGGGTACCGGGGAGCTGTTTTTT.

The chain links TRBV21-1 to TRBJ1-4; TRBD1, the D gene given by the table, was not confirmed from the DNA. TRBV21-1 is shown as a pseudogene. This CDR3 spans 14 amino acids. Here the CDR3 DNA reads TGTGCCAGCAGCAAAACCGAAGGGGATGAAAAACTGTTTTTT. It yields the protein CASSKTEGDEKLFF.

The rearrangement joins TRBV9 to TRBJ2-7, with 7 bases fitting TRBD2. CDR1 SGDLS and CDR2 YYNGEE come from the germline V gene. The V and J ends lost 0 bases and 2 bases, in that order; junction bases with no gene match: 2. The CDR3 totals 14 residues. CDR3 DNA: TGTGCCAGCAGCGTAGGGGGGGGGACCTACGAGCAGTACTTC. Amino acids: CASSVGGGTYEQYF.

V is TRBV5-6 and J is TRBJ2-1, with TRBD2 matching 7 bases. Germline CDR1 and CDR2: SGHDT and YYEEEE. V dropped 6 bases and J dropped 4; count of bases not matched to a gene: 7. The CDR3 consists of 14 residues. As DNA, the CDR3 is TGTGCCAGCATGTTTGGGGGGGTGTACAATGAGCAGTTCTTC. Protein: CASMFGGVYNEQFF.

In DNA, the CDR3 is TGTGCCAGCAGCTTTGGGACAGGGCCTAACTATGGCTACACCTTC. It is translated as CASSFGTGPNYGYTF. The chain combines TRBV7-3 with TRBJ1-2, with 9 positions matching TRBD1. The CDR3 is 15 amino acids. J lost 0 bases, V lost 3 bases, and 2 bases had no gene match. Germline assignment: CDR1 SGHTA and CDR2 FQGTGA.

The chain is built from TRBV7-6 and TRBJ1-2, with 7 positions matching TRBD1. The germline V gene has CDR1 SGHVS and CDR2 FNYEAQ. V shed 5 bases, J shed 2 bases, and the junction held 5 bases outside the gene matches. The CDR3 totals 14 residues. The CDR3 nucleotides are TGTGCCAGCAGCGCCGAGACAGGGAACTATGGCTACACCTTC. This translates into CASSAETGNYGYTF.

V and J are TRBV28 and TRBJ2-1; TRBD1 is a possible D gene (6 bases). V dropped 6 bases and J dropped 1 base, with 16 bases sitting between them. The CDR3 is 16 amino acids. The germline gives CDR1 MDHEN, CDR2 SYDVKM. The CDR3 sequence: CASSALRGKSYNEQFF. The CDR3 nucleotides are TGTGCCAGCAGCGCGCTCAGGGGAAAGTCCTACAATGAGCAGTTCTTC.

This chain uses TRBV28 with TRBJ1-5, with 7 bases that match TRBD1. V dropped 4 bases and J dropped 5; count of bases not matched to a gene: 5. This CDR3 contains 14 residues. The germline gives CDR1 MDHEN, CDR2 SYDVKM. CDR3 DNA sequence: TGTGCCAGCAGTTGGGGGACAGCTCATCAGCCCCAGCATTTT. This translates into CASSWGTAHQPQHF. The full variable domain, in which reference TRBV28 and TRBJ1-5 provide the parts outside the CDR3, is DVKVTQSSRYLVKRTGEKVFLECVQDMDHENMFWYRQDPGLGLRLIYFSYDVKMKEKGDIPEGYSVSREKKERFSLILESASTNQTSMYLCASSWGTAHQPQHFGDGTRLSIL.

The chain combines TRBV6-5 with TRBJ2-7, with D hard to call. Trimming cost V 2 bases and J 5 bases, with 13 bases left between them. The V gene's germline CDR1 is MNHEY and CDR2 SVGAGI. This CDR3 contains 14 residues. CDR3 region: CASSYIARLNEQYF. DNA of the CDR3: TGTGCCAGCAGTTACATAGCAAGGTTAAACGAGCAGTACTTC.